This record covers a single TCR beta chain. Its cognate antigen is unknown. This sample was taken from a study of T cell repertoires in cytomegalovirus infection. Study in general: In the study, CMV epitopes included recently identified HLA-C-restricted and well-studied HLA-B-restricted ones. CMV infection plus the matching HLA type was flagged by public TCR beta signatures.

One entry per CDR3 protein results from TCRdb running MiXCR on the reads. Altogether some 900,000 distinct CDR3 sequences are present, approximately 29% being singletons, with the ten largest covering about an eighth. Whole-study results and caveats: Dominating the ex vivo response were TCR beta clonotypes that were CMV-specific and HLA-C-restricted. Adding up the frequency of public TCR beta families identified people who carried CMV plus the relevant HLA.

From germline, CDR1 is MNHEY and CDR2 SVGAGI. The CDR3 totals 17 residues. The ends were cut back, 0 bases at V and 4 bases at J, with 17 bases in the middle. The sequence was collected from a human donor in good health (CMV status not recorded). Some clones in this sample may be carry-over from other donors' samples. The chain employs TRBV6-5 and TRBJ2-3, with D tentatively TRBD2 (7 bases). This material consisted of cultured CD8+ T cells from PBMCs, taken from culture after CMV antigen stimulation. Here the CDR3 DNA reads TGTGCCAGCAGTTACTCGATGGGAGGGGACACTTCAGATACGCAGTATTTT. Its translation: CASSYSMGGDTSDTQYF.